This T cell receptor (beta chain) came from a study of blood T cell repertoires in COVID-19. Overall study: The cDNA or gDNA used as material had been derived from T cells, B-cell-depleted T cells, or PBMCs.

The protocol was immunoSEQ multiplex PCR, while the TCRdb copy is restricted to in-frame clones and leaves out a portion. The sample comprises 130,000 to 150,000 clones, around nine tenths of which are singletons, and around 8.6% rests with the top ten. Germline V CDR1 and CDR2: ENHRY, SYGVKD. The CDR3 consists of 15 residues. V was shortened by 0 bases and J by 5 bases, with 13 bases between the two germline ends. The sequenced material came from peripheral blood. The receptor was derived from a woman aged 50 to 65 with active or convalescent COVID-19. The rearrangement uses TRBV10-3 and TRBJ1-2; a weak D match, TRBD1 (6 bases). The CDR3 coding sequence is TGTGCCATCAGTGAGTCGTACAGGGAATCTTATGGCTACACCTTC. This codes for CAISESYRESYGYTF.